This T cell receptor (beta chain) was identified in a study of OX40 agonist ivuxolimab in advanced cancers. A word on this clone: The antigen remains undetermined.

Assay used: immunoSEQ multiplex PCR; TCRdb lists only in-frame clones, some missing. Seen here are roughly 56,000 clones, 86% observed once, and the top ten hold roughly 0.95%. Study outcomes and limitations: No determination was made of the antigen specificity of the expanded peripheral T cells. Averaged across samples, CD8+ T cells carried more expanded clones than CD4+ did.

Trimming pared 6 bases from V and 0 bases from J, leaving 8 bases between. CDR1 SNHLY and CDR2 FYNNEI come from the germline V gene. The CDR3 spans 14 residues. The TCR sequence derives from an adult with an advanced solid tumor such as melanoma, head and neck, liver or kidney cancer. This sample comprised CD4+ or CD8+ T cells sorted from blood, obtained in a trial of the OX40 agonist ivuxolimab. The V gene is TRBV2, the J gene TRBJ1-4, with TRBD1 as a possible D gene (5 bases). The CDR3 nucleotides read TGTGCCAGCAGCTACAGGACAACTAATGAAAAACTGTTTTTT. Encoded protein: CASSYRTTNEKLFF.